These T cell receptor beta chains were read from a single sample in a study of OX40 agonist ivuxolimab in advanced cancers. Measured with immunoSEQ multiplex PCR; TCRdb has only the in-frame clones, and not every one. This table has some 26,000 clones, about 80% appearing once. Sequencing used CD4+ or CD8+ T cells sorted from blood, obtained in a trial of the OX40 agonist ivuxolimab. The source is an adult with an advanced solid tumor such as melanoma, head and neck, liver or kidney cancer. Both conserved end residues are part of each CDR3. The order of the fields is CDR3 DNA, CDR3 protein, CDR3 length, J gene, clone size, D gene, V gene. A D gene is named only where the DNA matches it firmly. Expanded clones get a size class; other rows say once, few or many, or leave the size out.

CDR3nt: TGCGCCAGCAGCCAAGGGGGCTCCTACGAGCAGTACTTC
CDR3aa: CASSQGGSYEQYF
len: 13
j_gene: TRBJ2-7
abundance: NA
d_gene: NA
v_gene: TRBV4-3

CDR3nt: TGTGCCAGCAGCCCTCCGACCGGGGAGCTGTTTTTT
CDR3aa: CASSPPTGELFF
len: 12
j_gene: TRBJ2-2
abundance: NA
d_gene: NA
v_gene: TRBV11-3

CDR3nt: TGTGCCAGCAGTCCAGGGGTTAACTATGGCTACACCTTC
CDR3aa: CASSPGVNYGYTF
len: 13
j_gene: TRBJ1-2
abundance: once
d_gene: NA
v_gene: TRBV27

CDR3nt: TGTGCCAGCAGCTTAGGGGACAGGGAATACGAGCAGTACTTC
CDR3aa: CASSLGDREYEQYF
len: 14
j_gene: TRBJ2-7
abundance: NA
d_gene: TRBD1
v_gene: TRBV7-6

CDR3nt: TGTGCCAGCAGCGTAGCGGATGGGAATGAGCAGTTCTTC
CDR3aa: CASSVADGNEQFF
len: 13
j_gene: TRBJ2-1
abundance: medium-sized
d_gene: NA
v_gene: TRBV9

CDR3nt: TGTGCCAGCAGTTATGGTAGCAATCAGCCCCAGCATTTT
CDR3aa: CASSYGSNQPQHF
len: 13
j_gene: TRBJ1-5
abundance: NA
d_gene: NA
v_gene: TRBV27

CDR3nt: TGTGCCAGCAGCTTAGTGAGTGGACTAGGCTTCTACGAGCAGTACTTC
CDR3aa: CASSLVSGLGFYEQYF
len: 16
j_gene: TRBJ2-7
abundance: NA
d_gene: TRBD2
v_gene: TRBV7-8

CDR3nt: TGTGCCAGCAGCTTGGAACGGACCCTCTACTCTGGGGCCAACGTCCTGACTTTC
CDR3aa: CASSLERTLYSGANVLTF
len: 18
j_gene: TRBJ2-6
abundance: NA
d_gene: NA
v_gene: TRBV5-4

CDR3nt: TGTTACATGGACGAGCAGTACTTC
CDR3aa: CYMDEQYF
len: 8
j_gene: TRBJ2-7
abundance: NA
d_gene: NA
v_gene: TRBV18

CDR3nt: TGCGCCAGCAGCCAAGACAATAGCGGGGGAGAGACCCAGTACTTC
CDR3aa: CASSQDNSGGETQYF
len: 15
j_gene: TRBJ2-5
abundance: NA
d_gene: TRBD2
v_gene: TRBV4-1

CDR3nt: TGTGCCAGCAGCGTAGGGGGCTCTGGGGCCAACGTCCTGACTTTC
CDR3aa: CASSVGGSGANVLTF
len: 15
j_gene: TRBJ2-6
abundance: NA
d_gene: NA
v_gene: TRBV9

CDR3nt: TGTGCCTGGAATCCCCCCAACCTTCGGTACGAGCAGTACTTC
CDR3aa: CAWNPPNLRYEQYF
len: 14
j_gene: TRBJ2-7
abundance: once
d_gene: NA
v_gene: TRBV30

CDR3nt: TGTGCCTGGGGGGGAGGGGGCTTC
CDR3aa: CAWGGGGF
len: 8
j_gene: TRBJ1-2
abundance: NA
d_gene: NA
v_gene: TRBV30

CDR3nt: TGTGCCTGGACAGGGGGGAATTTCTATGGCTACACCTTC
CDR3aa: CAWTGGNFYGYTF
len: 13
j_gene: TRBJ1-2
abundance: NA
d_gene: TRBD1
v_gene: TRBV30

CDR3nt: TGTGCCAGGCGACCGGGACAAAGAGATACGCAGTATTTT
CDR3aa: CARRPGQRDTQYF
len: 13
j_gene: TRBJ2-3
abundance: NA
d_gene: NA
v_gene: TRBV19

CDR3nt: TGTGCCAGTAGTATAGAGGGTATCCCCACAGATACGCAGTATTTT
CDR3aa: CASSIEGIPTDTQYF
len: 15
j_gene: TRBJ2-3
abundance: NA
d_gene: NA
v_gene: TRBV19

CDR3nt: TGTGCCAGCAGCTCGCCGTGGGAGACCCAGTACTTC
CDR3aa: CASSSPWETQYF
len: 12
j_gene: TRBJ2-5
abundance: medium-sized
d_gene: NA
v_gene: TRBV5-6

CDR3nt: TGTGCCAGCAGCTTACGGGAAATAGGCTACAATGAGCAGTTCTTC
CDR3aa: CASSLREIGYNEQFF
len: 15
j_gene: TRBJ2-1
abundance: NA
d_gene: NA
v_gene: TRBV7-8

CDR3nt: TGCGCCAGCAGCTTGGCCACACACACCGGGGAGCTGTTTTTT
CDR3aa: CASSLATHTGELFF
len: 14
j_gene: TRBJ2-2
abundance: NA
d_gene: NA
v_gene: TRBV5-1

CDR3nt: TGTGCCAGCAGCCAAGTCGACGGGGAGCTGTTTTTT
CDR3aa: CASSQVDGELFF
len: 12
j_gene: TRBJ2-2
abundance: NA
d_gene: NA
v_gene: TRBV4-2

CDR3nt: TGTGCCAGCAGCGTAAGTCAAGATACGCAGTATTTT
CDR3aa: CASSVSQDTQYF
len: 12
j_gene: TRBJ2-3
abundance: NA
d_gene: NA
v_gene: TRBV9

CDR3nt: TGTGCCAGCAGTTTATGGGACAGGGGGCTCTACAATGAGCAGTTCTTC
CDR3aa: CASSLWDRGLYNEQFF
len: 16
j_gene: TRBJ2-1
abundance: once
d_gene: TRBD1
v_gene: TRBV28

CDR3nt: TGTGCCAGCAGCCAAGCCTACGAGACCCAGTACTTC
CDR3aa: CASSQAYETQYF
len: 12
j_gene: TRBJ2-5
abundance: NA
d_gene: NA
v_gene: TRBV14

CDR3nt: TGCGCCAGCAGCCAGACCCCGGGGGCGAGCAATGAGCAGTTCTTC
CDR3aa: CASSQTPGASNEQFF
len: 15
j_gene: TRBJ2-1
abundance: NA
d_gene: NA
v_gene: TRBV4-3

CDR3nt: TGTGCCAGCAGCTTAGATCGTCAGCTCAGAATTTACGAGCAGTACTTC
CDR3aa: CASSLDRQLRIYEQYF
len: 16
j_gene: TRBJ2-7
abundance: NA
d_gene: NA
v_gene: TRBV7-2

CDR3nt: TGTGCCAGCAGTGAAGATAGGGCCACCCCCTACAATGAGCAGTTCTTC
CDR3aa: CASSEDRATPYNEQFF
len: 16
j_gene: TRBJ2-1
abundance: once
d_gene: NA
v_gene: TRBV6-1

CDR3nt: TGTGCCAGCAGCGCAGGGGAACGACAGCCCCAGCATTTT
CDR3aa: CASSAGERQPQHF
len: 13
j_gene: TRBJ1-5
abundance: NA
d_gene: NA
v_gene: TRBV9

CDR3nt: TGTGCCAGCACCCAGAATAACTATGGCTACACCTTC
CDR3aa: CASTQNNYGYTF
len: 12
j_gene: TRBJ1-2
abundance: NA
d_gene: NA
v_gene: TRBV9

CDR3nt: TGTGCCAGCAGCTTACAGGGTAACGCCGAGCAGTACTTC
CDR3aa: CASSLQGNAEQYF
len: 13
j_gene: TRBJ2-7
abundance: NA
d_gene: NA
v_gene: TRBV5-6